These T cell receptor beta chains were read from a single sample in a study of PD-1 blockade in mismatch repair-deficient tumors. Sequenced by immunoSEQ multiplex PCR; TCRdb stores in-frame clones only, minus some. The profile shows under 95,000 clones, around 85% of them singletons. This specimen was peripheral blood, taken 12 weeks after starting pembrolizumab. These receptors were collected from an adult with mismatch repair-deficient cancer. Each CDR3 is given with its conserved first and last residue. The D gene is left open where the match is weak. The size of a clone is reported for some rows only, either as once, few or many, or as a class for expanded clones.

J: TRBJ1-2; size: .; D: .; V: TRBV9; CDR3: CASSVEAGPNYGYTF; DNA: TGTGCCAGCAGCGTAGAGGCAGGGCCTAACTATGGCTACACCTTC
J: TRBJ2-5; size: .; D: .; V: TRBV6-6; CDR3: CASSYPKANQETQYF; DNA: TGTGCCAGCAGTTACCCAAAGGCCAACCAAGAGACCCAGTACTTC
J: TRBJ2-5; size: once; D: TRBD1; V: TRBV5-1; CDR3: CASSSPIQGKLETQYF; DNA: TGTGCCAGCAGCTCCCCAATACAGGGGAAGTTGGAGACCCAGTACTTC
J: TRBJ1-3; size: few; D: .; V: TRBV10-3; CDR3: CAISEGGETSGNTIYF; DNA: TGTGCCATCAGTGAGGGGGGGGAGACCTCTGGAAACACCATATATTTT
J: TRBJ1-4; size: .; D: TRBD1; V: TRBV5-1; CDR3: CASSVDRIATNEKLFF; DNA: TGCGCCAGCAGCGTGGACAGGATTGCAACTAATGAAAAACTGTTTTTT
J: TRBJ2-3; size: .; D: .; V: TRBV12-5; CDR3: CASGLPFGRWSTDTQYF; DNA: TGTGCTAGTGGCCTACCATTTGGGAGATGGAGCACAGATACGCAGTATTTT
J: TRBJ2-1; size: .; D: TRBD1; V: TRBV9; CDR3: CASSVVTGDGGEQFF; DNA: TGTGCCAGCAGCGTAGTTACAGGGGATGGAGGTGAGCAGTTCTTC
J: TRBJ1-1; size: .; D: .; V: TRBV9; CDR3: CASSVAGDMNTEAFF; DNA: TGTGCCAGCAGCGTAGCAGGGGACATGAACACTGAAGCTTTCTTT
J: TRBJ1-1; size: .; D: .; V: TRBV5-4; CDR3: CASSLDQNTEAFF; DNA: TGTGCCAGCAGCTTGGACCAGAACACTGAAGCTTTCTTT
J: TRBJ2-7; size: .; D: .; V: TRBV7-7; CDR3: CASSLGVGNSYEQYF; DNA: TGTGCTAGCAGCTTAGGAGTGGGTAACTCCTACGAGCAGTACTTC
J: TRBJ1-5; size: few; D: TRBD1; V: TRBV2; CDR3: CASSRTGDPGQPQHF; DNA: TGTGCCAGCAGTCGGACAGGGGACCCGGGGCAGCCCCAGCATTTT
J: TRBJ2-2; size: once; D: .; V: TRBV2; CDR3: CASSLYTGELFF; DNA: TGTGCCAGCAGTCTCTACACCGGGGAGCTGTTTTTT
J: TRBJ1-1; size: .; D: .; V: TRBV28; CDR3: CASMETEAFF; DNA: TGTGCCAGCATGGAGACTGAAGCTTTCTTT
J: TRBJ2-7; size: .; D: .; V: TRBV6-6; CDR3: CASGLLDGYEQYF; DNA: TGTGCCAGCGGGTTGCTGGACGGCTACGAGCAGTACTTC
J: TRBJ1-1; size: once; D: TRBD1; V: TRBV27; CDR3: CASSPRTGGAEAFF; DNA: TGTGCCAGCAGTCCCCGGACAGGGGGCGCTGAAGCTTTCTTT
J: TRBJ2-2; size: .; D: TRBD2; V: TRBV25-1; CDR3: CASSKTSGNTGELFF; DNA: TGTGCCAGCAGCAAGACTAGCGGGAACACCGGGGAGCTGTTTTTT
J: TRBJ1-2; size: .; D: .; V: TRBV4-2; CDR3: CASTPTQGSYGYTF; DNA: TGTGCCAGCACCCCAACTCAGGGTAGCTATGGCTACACCTTC
J: TRBJ2-5; size: .; D: TRBD2; V: TRBV11-1; CDR3: CASSSTGLAGELGETQYF; DNA: TGTGCCAGCAGCTCTACCGGACTAGCGGGAGAGTTAGGGGAGACCCAGTACTTC
J: TRBJ1-1; size: .; D: .; V: TRBV7-2; CDR3: CASSRVGMGTEAFF; DNA: TGTGCCAGCAGCAGAGTGGGAATGGGGACTGAAGCTTTCTTT
J: TRBJ1-3; size: .; D: TRBD1; V: TRBV6-4; CDR3: CASSKLGTELSGNTIYF; DNA: TGTGCCAGCAGTAAACTTGGGACAGAACTTTCTGGAAACACCATATATTTT
J: TRBJ1-5; size: .; D: TRBD1; V: TRBV12-5; CDR3: CASGSVGQGRSNQPQHF; DNA: TGTGCTAGTGGTTCCGTCGGACAGGGCAGGAGCAATCAGCCCCAGCATTTT
J: TRBJ1-1; size: .; D: .; V: TRBV20-1; CDR3: CSARDLWGAFF; DNA: TGCAGTGCTAGAGATCTCTGGGGGGCTTTCTTT
J: TRBJ2-7; size: few; D: TRBD1; V: TRBV7-6; CDR3: CASSAPGQTYEQYF; DNA: TGTGCCAGCAGCGCCCCGGGACAGACCTACGAGCAGTACTTC
J: TRBJ2-1; size: .; D: .; V: TRBV29-1; CDR3: CSVNLDKSRHNEQFF; DNA: TGCAGCGTTAACCTCGACAAGTCACGTCACAATGAGCAGTTCTTC
J: TRBJ2-2; size: .; D: TRBD1; V: TRBV29-1; CDR3: CSVVTGAAGELFF; DNA: TGCAGCGTTGTTACAGGGGCGGCCGGGGAGCTGTTTTTT
J: TRBJ2-7; size: .; D: TRBD2; V: TRBV6-1; CDR3: CASSPRVAGLREQYF; DNA: TGTGCCAGCAGTCCCCGGGTAGCGGGTCTCCGGGAGCAGTACTTC